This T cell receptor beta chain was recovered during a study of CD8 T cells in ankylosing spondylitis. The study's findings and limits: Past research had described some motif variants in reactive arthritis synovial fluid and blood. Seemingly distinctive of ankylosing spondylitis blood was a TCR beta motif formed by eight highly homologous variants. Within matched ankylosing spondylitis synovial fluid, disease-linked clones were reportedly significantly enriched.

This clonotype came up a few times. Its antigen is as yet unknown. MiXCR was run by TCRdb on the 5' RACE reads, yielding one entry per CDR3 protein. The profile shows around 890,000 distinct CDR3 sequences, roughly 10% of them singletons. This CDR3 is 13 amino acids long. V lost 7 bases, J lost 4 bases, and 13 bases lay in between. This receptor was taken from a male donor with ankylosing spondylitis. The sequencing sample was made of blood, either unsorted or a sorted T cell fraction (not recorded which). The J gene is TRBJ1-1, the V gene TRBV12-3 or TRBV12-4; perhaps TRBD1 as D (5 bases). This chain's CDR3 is CASNPAGGTEAFF. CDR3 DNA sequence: TGTGCCAGCAACCCAGCGGGGGGCACTGAAGCTTTCTTT.